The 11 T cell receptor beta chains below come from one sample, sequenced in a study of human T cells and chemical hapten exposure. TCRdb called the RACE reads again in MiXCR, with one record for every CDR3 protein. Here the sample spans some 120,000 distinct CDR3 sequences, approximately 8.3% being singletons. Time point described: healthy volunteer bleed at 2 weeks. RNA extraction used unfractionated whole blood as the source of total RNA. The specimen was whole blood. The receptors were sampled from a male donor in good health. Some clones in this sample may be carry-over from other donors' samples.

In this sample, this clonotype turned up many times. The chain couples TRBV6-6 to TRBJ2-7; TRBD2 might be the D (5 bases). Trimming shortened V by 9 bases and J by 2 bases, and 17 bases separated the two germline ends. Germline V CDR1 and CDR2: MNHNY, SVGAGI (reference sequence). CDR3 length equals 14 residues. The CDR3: CASSIPGLPYEQYF. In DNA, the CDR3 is TGTGCCAGTAGTATTCCAGGACTTCCCTACGAGCAGTACTTC.

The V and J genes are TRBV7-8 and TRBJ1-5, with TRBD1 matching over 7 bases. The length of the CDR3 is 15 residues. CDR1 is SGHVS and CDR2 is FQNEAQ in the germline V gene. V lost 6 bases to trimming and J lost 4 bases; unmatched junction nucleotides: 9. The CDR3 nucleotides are TGTGCCAGCAGTTCGAGGGACAGCTTAAATCAGCCCCAGCATTTT. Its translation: CASSSRDSLNQPQHF.

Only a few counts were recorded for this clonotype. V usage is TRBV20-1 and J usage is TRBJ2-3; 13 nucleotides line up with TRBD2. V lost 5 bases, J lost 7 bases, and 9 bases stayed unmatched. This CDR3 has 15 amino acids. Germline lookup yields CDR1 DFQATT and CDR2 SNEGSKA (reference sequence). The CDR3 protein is CSAPRTSGSRNTQYF. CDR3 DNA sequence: TGCAGTGCTCCGAGGACTAGCGGGAGTCGGAATACGCAGTATTTT.

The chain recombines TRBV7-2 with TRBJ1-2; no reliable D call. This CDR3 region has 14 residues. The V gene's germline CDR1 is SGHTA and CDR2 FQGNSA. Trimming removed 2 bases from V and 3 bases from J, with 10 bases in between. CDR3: CASSLQNRDYGYTF. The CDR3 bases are TGTGCCAGCAGCTTACAGAACCGGGACTATGGCTACACCTTC.

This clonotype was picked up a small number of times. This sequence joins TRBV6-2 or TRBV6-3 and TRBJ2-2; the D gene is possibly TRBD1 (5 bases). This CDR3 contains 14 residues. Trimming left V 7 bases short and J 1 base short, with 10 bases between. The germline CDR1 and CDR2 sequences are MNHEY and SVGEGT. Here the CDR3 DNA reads TGTGCCAGCAACGAAAGGGGGAACACCGGGGAGCTGTTTTTT. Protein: CASNERGNTGELFF.

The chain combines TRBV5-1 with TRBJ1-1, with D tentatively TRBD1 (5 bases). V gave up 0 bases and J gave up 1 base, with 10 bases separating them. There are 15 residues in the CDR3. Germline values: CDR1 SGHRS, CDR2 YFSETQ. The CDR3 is CASSLDTGQNTEAFF. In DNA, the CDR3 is TGCGCCAGCAGCTTGGATACAGGCCAGAACACTGAAGCTTTCTTT. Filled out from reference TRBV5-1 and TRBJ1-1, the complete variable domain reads KAGVTQTPRYLIKTRGQQVTLSCSPISGHRSVSWYQQTPGQGLQFLFEYFSETQRNKGNFPGRFSGRQFSNSRSEMNVSTLELGDSALYLCASSLDTGQNTEAFFGQGTRLTVV.

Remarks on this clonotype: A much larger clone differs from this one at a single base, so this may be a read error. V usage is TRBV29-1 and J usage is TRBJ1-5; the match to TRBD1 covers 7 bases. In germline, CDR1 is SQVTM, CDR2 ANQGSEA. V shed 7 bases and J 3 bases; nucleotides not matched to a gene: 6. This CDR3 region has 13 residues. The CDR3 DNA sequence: TGCAGCGCCCCAACAGGGGACAATCAGCCCCAGCATTTT. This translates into CSAPTGDNQPQHF.

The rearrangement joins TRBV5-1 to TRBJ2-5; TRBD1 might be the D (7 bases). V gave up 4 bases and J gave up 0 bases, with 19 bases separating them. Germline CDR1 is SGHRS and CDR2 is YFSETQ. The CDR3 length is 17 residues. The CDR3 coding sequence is TGCGCCAGCAGCCCCGGTCTTGCGGGACAGTACCAAGAGACCCAGTACTTC. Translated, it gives CASSPGLAGQYQETQYF.

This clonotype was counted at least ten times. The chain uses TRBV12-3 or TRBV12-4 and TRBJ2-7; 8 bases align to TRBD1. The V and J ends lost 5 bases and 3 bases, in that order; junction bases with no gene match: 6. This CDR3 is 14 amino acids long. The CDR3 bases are TGTGCCAGCAGTATCCCGGGACAGGACTACGAGCAGTACTTC. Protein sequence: CASSIPGQDYEQYF.

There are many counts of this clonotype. In nucleotides, the CDR3 is TGCAGCGTTGGCATTCGGGGGGCTGGGTATGGCTACACCTTC. It translates to CSVGIRGAGYGYTF. The chain carries TRBV29-1 and TRBJ1-2; D might be TRBD1 (6 bases). Germline V gene lookup returns CDR1 SQVTM and CDR2 ANQGSEA. The CDR3 loop spans 14 amino acids. V was trimmed by 4 bases and J by 5 bases, leaving 17 bases between them.

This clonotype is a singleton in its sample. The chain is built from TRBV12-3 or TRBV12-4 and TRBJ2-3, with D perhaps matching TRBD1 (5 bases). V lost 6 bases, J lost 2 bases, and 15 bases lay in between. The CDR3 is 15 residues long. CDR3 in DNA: TGTGCCAGCAGCCGTTTCAGGGAAAACACAGATACGCAGTATTTT. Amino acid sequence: CASSRFRENTDTQYF.